The sequence of this T cell receptor (beta chain) was determined in a study of cytomegalovirus exposure and HLA in healthy donors. Points from the study as a whole: A later analysis found TCR association rates differed by HLA locus, highest for DRB1 and lowest for HLA-C. There were 150 to 200 TCR beta chains listed as cytomegalovirus-associated. According to a later analysis, most TCR beta chains associated with CMV appeared HLA-restricted. Specificity of a few CMV-associated chains for CMV antigens was verified in vitro.

Per the germline V gene, CDR1 is MNHNY and CDR2 is SVGAGI (reference sequence). The J segment lost 11 bases and the V segment lost 6 bases, leaving 14 bases of the junction unmatched. The CDR3 consists of 14 residues. Regarding this clone: Its antigen is unknown.

The PCR contained 60 Vbeta and 13 Jbeta primers. Libraries were prepared by immunoSEQ multiplex PCR; TCRdb keeps only in-frame clonotypes and omits some of them. The sample carries 150,000 to 200,000 clones, around 83% recorded once. The receptor's source is a woman under 30 in good health and CMV-seronegative. The chain joins TRBV6-6 to TRBJ1-1, with TRBD1 identical over 8 bases. The material sequenced was PBMCs. The CDR3 spells CASRDGNRGLKAFF. CDR3 DNA sequence: TGTGCCAGCAGGGATGGGAACAGGGGGTTGAAGGCTTTCTTT.